This T cell receptor (beta chain) was documented in a study of blood T cell repertoires in COVID-19. Looking at the study overall: The analysed material was cDNA or gDNA that came from T cells, B-cell-depleted T cells, or PBMCs.

Residents of about two dozen US areas, aged about 18 to 100 years, made up the participants. Deletions cut 2 bases from V and 14 bases from J, with 10 bases between. The CDR3 length is 11 residues. Sequenced by immunoSEQ multiplex PCR; TCRdb stores in-frame clones only, minus some. The sample gives roughly 250,000 clones, over 70% of which show up once; about 3.1% is in the top ten. The specimen sequenced was PBMCs or T cells enriched from blood (not recorded which). This clonotype was sampled from a woman in her thirties or forties who had been exposed to COVID-19. The chain joins TRBV12-3 or TRBV12-4 to TRBJ1-5, with D perhaps matching TRBD1 (6 bases). In DNA, the CDR3 is TGTGCCAGCAGTTTAAGGGACACAAAGCATTTT. Translation: CASSLRDTKHF.